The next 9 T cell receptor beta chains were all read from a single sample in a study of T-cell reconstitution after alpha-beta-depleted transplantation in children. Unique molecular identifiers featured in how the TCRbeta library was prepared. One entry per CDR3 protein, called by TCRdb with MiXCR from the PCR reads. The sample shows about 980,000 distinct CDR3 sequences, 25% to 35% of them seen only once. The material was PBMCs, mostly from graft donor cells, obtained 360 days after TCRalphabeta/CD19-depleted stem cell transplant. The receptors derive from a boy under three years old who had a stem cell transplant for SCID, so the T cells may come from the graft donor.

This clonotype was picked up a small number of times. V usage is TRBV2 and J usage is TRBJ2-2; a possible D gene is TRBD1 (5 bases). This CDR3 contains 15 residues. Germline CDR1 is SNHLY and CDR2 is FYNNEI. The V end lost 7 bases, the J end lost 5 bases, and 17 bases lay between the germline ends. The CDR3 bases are TGTGCCAGCAAGGGCCGCCAGGGCGGTACCGGGGAGCTGTTTTTT. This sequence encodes CASKGRQGGTGELFF.

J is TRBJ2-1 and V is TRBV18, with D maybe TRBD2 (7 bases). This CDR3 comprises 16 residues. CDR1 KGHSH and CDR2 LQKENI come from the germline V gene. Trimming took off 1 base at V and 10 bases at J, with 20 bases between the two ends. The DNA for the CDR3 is TGTGCCAGCTCACCACTCGGACAGCTTAGGGAGGGGGAGCAGTTCTTC. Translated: CASSPLGQLREGEQFF.

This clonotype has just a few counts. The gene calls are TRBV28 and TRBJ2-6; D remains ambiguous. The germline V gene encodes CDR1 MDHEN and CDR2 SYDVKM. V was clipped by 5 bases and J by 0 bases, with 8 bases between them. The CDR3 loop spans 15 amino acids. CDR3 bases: TGTGCCAGCAGTGTCGACGGCTCTGGGGCCAACGTCCTGACTTTC. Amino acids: CASSVDGSGANVLTF. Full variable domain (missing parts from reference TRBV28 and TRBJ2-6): DVKVTQSSRYLVKRTGEKVFLECVQDMDHENMFWYRQDPGLGLRLIYFSYDVKMKEKGDIPEGYSVSREKKERFSLILESASTNQTSMYLCASSVDGSGANVLTFGAGSRLTVL.

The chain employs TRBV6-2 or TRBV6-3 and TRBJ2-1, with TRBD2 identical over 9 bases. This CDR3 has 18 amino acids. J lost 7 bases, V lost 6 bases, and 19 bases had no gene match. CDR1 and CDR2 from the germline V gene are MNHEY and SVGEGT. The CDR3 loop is CASSRPMAGGPWDNEQFF. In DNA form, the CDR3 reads TGTGCCAGCAGCCGCCCTATGGCGGGGGGGCCTTGGGATAATGAGCAGTTCTTC.

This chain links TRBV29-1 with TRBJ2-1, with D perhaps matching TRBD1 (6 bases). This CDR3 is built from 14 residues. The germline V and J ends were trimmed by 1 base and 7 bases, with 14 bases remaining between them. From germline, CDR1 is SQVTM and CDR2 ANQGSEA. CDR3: CSVEVRDNINEQFF. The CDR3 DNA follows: TGCAGCGTTGAAGTCCGGGACAACATAAATGAGCAGTTCTTC.

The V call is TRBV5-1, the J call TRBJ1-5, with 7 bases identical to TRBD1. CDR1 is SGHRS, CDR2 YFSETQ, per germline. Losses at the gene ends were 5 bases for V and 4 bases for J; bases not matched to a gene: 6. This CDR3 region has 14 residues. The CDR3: CASRWGQSNQPQHF. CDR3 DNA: TGCGCCAGCAGATGGGGACAGAGTAATCAGCCCCAGCATTTT.

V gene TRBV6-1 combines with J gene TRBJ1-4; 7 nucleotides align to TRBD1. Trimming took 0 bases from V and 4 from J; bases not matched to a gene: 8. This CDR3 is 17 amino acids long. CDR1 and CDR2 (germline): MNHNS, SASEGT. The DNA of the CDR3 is TGTGCCAGCAGTGAAGCGCTTCTGACAGGGCTTAATGAAAAACTGTTTTTT. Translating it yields CASSEALLTGLNEKLFF.

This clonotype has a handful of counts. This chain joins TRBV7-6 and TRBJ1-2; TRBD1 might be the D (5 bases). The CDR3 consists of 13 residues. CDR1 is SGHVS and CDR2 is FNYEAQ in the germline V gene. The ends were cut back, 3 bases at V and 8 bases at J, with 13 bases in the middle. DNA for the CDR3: TGTGCCAGCAGCTTGACGCAGGGTAACGGCTACACCTTC. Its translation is CASSLTQGNGYTF.

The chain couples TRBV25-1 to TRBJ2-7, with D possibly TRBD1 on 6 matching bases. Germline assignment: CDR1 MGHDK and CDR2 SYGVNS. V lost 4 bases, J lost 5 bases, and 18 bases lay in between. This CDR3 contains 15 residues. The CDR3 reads CASSAYRAGDHEQYF. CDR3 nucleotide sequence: TGTGCCAGCAGTGCCTACAGGGCCGGAGACCACGAGCAGTACTTC.